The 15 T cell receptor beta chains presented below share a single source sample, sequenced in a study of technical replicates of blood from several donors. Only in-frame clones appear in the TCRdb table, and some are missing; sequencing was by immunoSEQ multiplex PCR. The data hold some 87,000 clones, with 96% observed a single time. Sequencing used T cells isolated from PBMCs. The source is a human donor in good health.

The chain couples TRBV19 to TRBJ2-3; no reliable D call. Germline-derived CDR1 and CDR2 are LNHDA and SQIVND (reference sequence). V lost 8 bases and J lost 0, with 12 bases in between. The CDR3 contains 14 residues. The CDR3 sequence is CASAVASSTDTQYF. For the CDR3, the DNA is TGTGCCAGTGCGGTAGCCTCCAGCACAGATACGCAGTATTTT.

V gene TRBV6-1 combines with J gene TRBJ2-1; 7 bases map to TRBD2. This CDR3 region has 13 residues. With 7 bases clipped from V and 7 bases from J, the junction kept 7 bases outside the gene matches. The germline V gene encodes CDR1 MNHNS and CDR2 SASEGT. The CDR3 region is CASNREVQNEQFF. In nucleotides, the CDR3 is TGTGCCAGCAACCGGGAGGTACAGAATGAGCAGTTCTTC.

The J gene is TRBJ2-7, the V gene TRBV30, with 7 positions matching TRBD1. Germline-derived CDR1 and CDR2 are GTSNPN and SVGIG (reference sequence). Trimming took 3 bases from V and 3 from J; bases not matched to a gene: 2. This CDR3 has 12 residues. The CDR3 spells CAWSSGGYEQYF. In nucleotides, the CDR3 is TGTGCCTGGAGCTCAGGGGGCTACGAGCAGTACTTC.

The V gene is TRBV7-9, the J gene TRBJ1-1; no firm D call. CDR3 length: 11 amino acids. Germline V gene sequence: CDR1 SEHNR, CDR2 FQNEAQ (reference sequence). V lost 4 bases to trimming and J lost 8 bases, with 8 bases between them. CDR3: CASSSHFEAFF. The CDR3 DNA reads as TGTGCCAGCAGCTCACATTTCGAAGCTTTCTTT.

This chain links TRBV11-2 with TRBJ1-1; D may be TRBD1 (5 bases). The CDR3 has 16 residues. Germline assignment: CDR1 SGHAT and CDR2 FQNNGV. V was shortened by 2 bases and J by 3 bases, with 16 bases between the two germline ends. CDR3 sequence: CASSLKFGQAHTEAFF. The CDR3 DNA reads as TGTGCCAGCAGCTTAAAATTCGGACAAGCTCACACTGAAGCTTTCTTT.

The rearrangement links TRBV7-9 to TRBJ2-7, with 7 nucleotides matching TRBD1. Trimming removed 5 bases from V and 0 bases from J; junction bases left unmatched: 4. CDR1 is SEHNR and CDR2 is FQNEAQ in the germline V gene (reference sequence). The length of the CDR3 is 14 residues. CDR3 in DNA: TGTGCCAGCAGCCCAGGGGGAATCTCCTACGAGCAGTACTTC. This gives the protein CASSPGGISYEQYF.

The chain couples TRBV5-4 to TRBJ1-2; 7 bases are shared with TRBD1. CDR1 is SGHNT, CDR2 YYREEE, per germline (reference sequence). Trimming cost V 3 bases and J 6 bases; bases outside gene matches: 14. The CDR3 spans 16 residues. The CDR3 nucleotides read TGTGCCAGCAGCTGGGGAGGACAGGAAAGCGGACATGGCTACACCTTC. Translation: CASSWGGQESGHGYTF.

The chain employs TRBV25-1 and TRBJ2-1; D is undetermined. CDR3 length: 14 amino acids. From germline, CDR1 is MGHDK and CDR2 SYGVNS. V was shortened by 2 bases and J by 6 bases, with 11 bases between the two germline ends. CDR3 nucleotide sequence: TGTGCCAGCAGTGAAACGAGATCGGGCAATGAGCAGTTCTTC. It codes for CASSETRSGNEQFF.

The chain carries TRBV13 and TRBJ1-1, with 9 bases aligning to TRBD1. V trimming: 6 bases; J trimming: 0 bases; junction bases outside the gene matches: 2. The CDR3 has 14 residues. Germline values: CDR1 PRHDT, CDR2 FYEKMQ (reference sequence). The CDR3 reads CASSWDRVNTEAFF. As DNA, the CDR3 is TGTGCCAGCAGTTGGGACAGGGTGAACACTGAAGCTTTCTTT.

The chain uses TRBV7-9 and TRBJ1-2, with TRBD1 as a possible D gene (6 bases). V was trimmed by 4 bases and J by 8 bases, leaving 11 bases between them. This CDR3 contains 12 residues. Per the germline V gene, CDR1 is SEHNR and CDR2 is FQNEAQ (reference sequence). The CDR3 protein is CASSSGVPGYTF. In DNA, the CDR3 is TGTGCCAGCAGCTCAGGGGTGCCAGGCTACACCTTC.

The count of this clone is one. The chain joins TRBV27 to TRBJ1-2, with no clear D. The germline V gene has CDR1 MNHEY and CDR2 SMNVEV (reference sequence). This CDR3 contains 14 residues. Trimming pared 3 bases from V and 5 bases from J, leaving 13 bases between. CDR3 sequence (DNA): TGTGCCAGCAGTTTGAGCCCCATCACTTATGGCTACACCTTC. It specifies CASSLSPITYGYTF.

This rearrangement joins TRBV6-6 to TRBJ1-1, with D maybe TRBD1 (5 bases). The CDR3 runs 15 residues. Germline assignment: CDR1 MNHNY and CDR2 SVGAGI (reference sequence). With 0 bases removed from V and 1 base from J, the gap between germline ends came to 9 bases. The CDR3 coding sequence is TGTGCCAGCAGTTACTCGGGGACTAAGAACACTGAAGCTTTCTTT. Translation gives CASSYSGTKNTEAFF.

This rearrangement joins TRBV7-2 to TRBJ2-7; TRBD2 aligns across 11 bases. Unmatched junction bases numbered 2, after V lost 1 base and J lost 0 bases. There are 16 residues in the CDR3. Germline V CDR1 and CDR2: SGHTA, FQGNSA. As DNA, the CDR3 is TGTGCCAGCAGCTTAGTAGCGGGAGGGGTCTCCTACGAGCAGTACTTC. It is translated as CASSLVAGGVSYEQYF.

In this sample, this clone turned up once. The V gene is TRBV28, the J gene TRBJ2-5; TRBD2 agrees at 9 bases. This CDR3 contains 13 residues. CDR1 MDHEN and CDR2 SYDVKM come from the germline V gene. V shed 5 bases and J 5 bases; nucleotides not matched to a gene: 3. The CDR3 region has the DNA TGTGCCAGCAGTGAGAGCGGGAGGGAGACCCAGTACTTC. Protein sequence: CASSESGRETQYF.

The CDR3 protein is CASSDYREAFF. The CDR3 DNA follows: TGTGCCAGCAGTGATTACAGGGAAGCTTTCTTT. The chain combines TRBV25-1 with TRBJ1-1, with D perhaps matching TRBD1 (5 bases). Germline-derived CDR1 and CDR2 are MGHDK and SYGVNS. With 3 bases removed from V and 8 bases from J, the gap between germline ends came to 7 bases. The CDR3 loop spans 11 amino acids.